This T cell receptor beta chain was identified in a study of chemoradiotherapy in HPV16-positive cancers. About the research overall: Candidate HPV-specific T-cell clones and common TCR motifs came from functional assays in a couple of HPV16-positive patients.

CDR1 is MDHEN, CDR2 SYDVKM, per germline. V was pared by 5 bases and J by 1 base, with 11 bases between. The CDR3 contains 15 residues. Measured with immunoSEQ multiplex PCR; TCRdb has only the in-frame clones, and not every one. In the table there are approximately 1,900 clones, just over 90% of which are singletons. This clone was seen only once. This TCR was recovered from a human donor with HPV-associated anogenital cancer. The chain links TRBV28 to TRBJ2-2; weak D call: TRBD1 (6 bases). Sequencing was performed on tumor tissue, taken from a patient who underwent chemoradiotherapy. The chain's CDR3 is CASSPADRNTGELFF. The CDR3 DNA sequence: TGTGCCAGCAGTCCGGCGGACAGGAACACCGGGGAGCTGTTTTTT.